Included here is one T cell receptor (beta chain) sequence, with context. The sample comes from a study of control samples from healthy donors and cancer patients. This table comes from immunoSEQ multiplex PCR, and its TCRdb copy is limited to in-frame clones, with some not included. The sample carries about 150,000 clones, 80% to 95% recorded once. V was pared by 1 base and J by 0 bases, with 12 bases between. Germline assignment: CDR1 PRHDT and CDR2 FYEKMQ (reference sequence). The CDR3 consists of 16 residues. The chain couples TRBV13 to TRBJ1-1; D is ambiguous. Sample: blood. This TCR came from a young man in good health. CDR3: CASSLEATALNTEAFF. CDR3 DNA: TGTGCCAGCAGCTTAGAAGCAACGGCCCTGAACACTGAAGCTTTCTTT.